The clone carrying this T cell receptor (beta chain) was detected many times. Antigen: not known. This entry comes from a study of T cells in Graves' hyperthyroidism and ophthalmopathy. Pregnant or lactating patients were excluded, as were those with uncontrolled infection or other autoimmune disease. Study results and limitations: A model built on 13 V-J features separated ophthalmopathy from stable hyperthyroidism.

V shed 7 bases and J 3 bases; nucleotides not matched to a gene: 6. CDR1 MDHEN and CDR2 SYDVKM come from the germline V gene. This CDR3 has 14 amino acids. Regions amplified from RNA transcripts were the TCR beta CDR3 regions. RT-PCR in the first round (using the HTBI primer set) targeted the TCR CDR3. TCRdb ran MiXCR on the multiplex PCR reads and lists one entry per CDR3 protein. The data show 200,000 to 250,000 distinct CDR3 sequences, around 16% seen once. The receptor comes from a woman in her forties or fifties with Graves' hyperthyroidism. The sample comprised blood. This chain joins TRBV28 and TRBJ2-7; 10 nucleotides line up with TRBD2. DNA of the CDR3: TGTGCCAGCAAGGTAGCGGGAGGAGGCTACGAGCAGTACTTC. This codes for CASKVAGGGYEQYF.